A single T cell receptor beta chain is shown here with its context. Its specificity is not known. The sample is drawn from a study of long-term antiretroviral therapy in people with HIV. Whole-study findings and limits: Clones showing expansion before ART dominated the repertoire at all time points. Once patients were on ART, diversity went higher but still fell short of transplant donor controls.

At the survey level, the v3.0 immunoSEQ assay was run. Clones were read by immunoSEQ multiplex PCR, and TCRdb kept only the in-frame ones, dropping some. The data hold about 20,000 clones, with 86% observed a single time. The length of the CDR3 is 16 residues. The germline V gene has CDR1 SGHVS and CDR2 FQNEAQ. V trimming: 1 base; J trimming: 3 bases; junction bases outside the gene matches: 3. The clonotype comes from a man aged 40-49 years with HIV. The chain combines TRBV7-8 with TRBJ2-1, with 10 bases identical to TRBD1. The sample consisted of unsorted PBMCs, taken 0.5 years after starting antiretroviral therapy. CDR3 loop: CASSLGGTGVYNEQFF. CDR3 nucleotide sequence: TGTGCCAGCAGCTTAGGTGGGACAGGGGTCTACAATGAGCAGTTCTTC. The variable domain in full, completed from reference TRBV7-8 and TRBJ2-1, reads GAGVSQSPRYKVAKRGQDVALRCDPISGHVSLFWYQQALGQGPEFLTYFQNEAQLDKSGLPSDRFFAERPEGSVSTLKIQRTQQEDSAVYLCASSLGGTGVYNEQFFGPGTRLTVL.